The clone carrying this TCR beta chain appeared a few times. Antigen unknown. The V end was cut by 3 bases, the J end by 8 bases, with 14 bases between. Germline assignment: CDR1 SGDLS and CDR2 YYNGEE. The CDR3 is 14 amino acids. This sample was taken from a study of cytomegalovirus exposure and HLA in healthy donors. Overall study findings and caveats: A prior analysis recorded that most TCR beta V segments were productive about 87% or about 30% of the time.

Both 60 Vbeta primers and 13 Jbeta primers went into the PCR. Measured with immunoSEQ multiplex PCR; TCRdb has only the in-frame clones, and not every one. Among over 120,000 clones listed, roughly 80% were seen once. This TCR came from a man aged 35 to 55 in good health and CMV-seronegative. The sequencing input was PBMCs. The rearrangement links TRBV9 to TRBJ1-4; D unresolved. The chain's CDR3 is CASSGGQGWEKLFF. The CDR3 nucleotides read TGTGCCAGCAGCGGAGGTCAAGGTTGGGAAAAACTGTTTTTT. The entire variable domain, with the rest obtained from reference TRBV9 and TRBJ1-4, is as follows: DSGVTQTPKHLITATGQRVTLRCSPRSGDLSVYWYQQSLDQGLQFLIQYYNGEERAKGNILERFSAQQFPDLHSELNLSSLELGDSALYFCASSGGQGWEKLFFGSGTQLSVL.